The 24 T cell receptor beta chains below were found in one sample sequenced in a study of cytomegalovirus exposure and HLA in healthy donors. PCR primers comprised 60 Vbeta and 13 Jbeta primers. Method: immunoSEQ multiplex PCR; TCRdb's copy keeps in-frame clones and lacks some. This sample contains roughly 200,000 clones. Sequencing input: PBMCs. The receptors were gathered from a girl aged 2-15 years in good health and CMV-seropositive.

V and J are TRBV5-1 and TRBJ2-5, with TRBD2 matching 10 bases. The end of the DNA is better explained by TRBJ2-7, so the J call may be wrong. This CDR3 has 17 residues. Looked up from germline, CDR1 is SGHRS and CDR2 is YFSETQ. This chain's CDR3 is CASSLAGTSDLSYEQYF. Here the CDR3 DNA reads TGCGCCAGCAGCTTGGCCGGGACTAGCGACCTCTCCTACGAGCAGTACTTC.

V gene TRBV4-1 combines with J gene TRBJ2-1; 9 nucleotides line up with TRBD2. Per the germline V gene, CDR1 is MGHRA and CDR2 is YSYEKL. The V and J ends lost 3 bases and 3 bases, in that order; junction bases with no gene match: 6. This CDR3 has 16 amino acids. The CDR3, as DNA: TGCGCCAGCAGCCAGCACCCTAGCGGGAACTACAATGAGCAGTTCTTC. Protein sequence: CASSQHPSGNYNEQFF.

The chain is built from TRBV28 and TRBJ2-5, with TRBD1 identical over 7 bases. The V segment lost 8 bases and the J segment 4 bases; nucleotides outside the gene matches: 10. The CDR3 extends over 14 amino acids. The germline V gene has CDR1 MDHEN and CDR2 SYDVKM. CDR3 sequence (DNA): TGTGCCAGCGGTGGGACAGTGGGGCGAGAGACCCAGTACTTC. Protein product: CASGGTVGRETQYF.

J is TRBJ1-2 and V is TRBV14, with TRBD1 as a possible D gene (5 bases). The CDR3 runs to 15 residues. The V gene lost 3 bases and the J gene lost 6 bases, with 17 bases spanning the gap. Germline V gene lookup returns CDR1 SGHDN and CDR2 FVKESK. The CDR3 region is CASSHGAGDSDGYTF. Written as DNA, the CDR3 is TGTGCCAGCAGCCACGGGGCGGGGGATTCGGATGGCTACACCTTC.

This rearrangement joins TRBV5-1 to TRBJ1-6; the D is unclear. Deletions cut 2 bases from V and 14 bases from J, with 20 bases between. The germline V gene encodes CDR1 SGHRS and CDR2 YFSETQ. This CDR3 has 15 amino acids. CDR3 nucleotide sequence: TGCGCCAGCAGCTTAGGTTCGGCACCCTTGGAGTCCCTCCACTTT. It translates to CASSLGSAPLESLHF.

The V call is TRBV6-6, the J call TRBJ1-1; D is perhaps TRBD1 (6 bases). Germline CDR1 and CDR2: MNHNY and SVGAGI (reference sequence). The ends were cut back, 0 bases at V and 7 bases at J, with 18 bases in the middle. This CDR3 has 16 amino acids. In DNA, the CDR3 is TGTGCCAGCAGTTACTCGGATCCAAGGGGGTTGGGTGAAGCTTTCTTT. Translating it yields CASSYSDPRGLGEAFF.

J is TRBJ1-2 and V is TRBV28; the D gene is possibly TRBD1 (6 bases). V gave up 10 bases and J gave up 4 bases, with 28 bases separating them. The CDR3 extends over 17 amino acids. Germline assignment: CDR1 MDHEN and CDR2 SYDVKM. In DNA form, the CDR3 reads TGTGCCACCCAGTCGAATACAAGGTCAGGGGAGCTCTATGGCTACACCTTC. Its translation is CATQSNTRSGELYGYTF.

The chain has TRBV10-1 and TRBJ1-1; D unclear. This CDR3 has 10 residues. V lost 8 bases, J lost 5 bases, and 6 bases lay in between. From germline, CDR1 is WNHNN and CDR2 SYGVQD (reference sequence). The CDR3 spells CASPRTEAFF. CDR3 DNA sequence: TGCGCCAGCCCGAGGACTGAAGCTTTCTTT.

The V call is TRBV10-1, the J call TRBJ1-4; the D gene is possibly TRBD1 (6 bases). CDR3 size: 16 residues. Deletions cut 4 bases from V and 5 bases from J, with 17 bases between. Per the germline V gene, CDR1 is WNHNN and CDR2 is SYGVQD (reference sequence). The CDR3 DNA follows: TGCGCCAGCAGTGGGGGGCTCCGGGTCCCCAATGAAAAACTGTTTTTT. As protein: CASSGGLRVPNEKLFF.

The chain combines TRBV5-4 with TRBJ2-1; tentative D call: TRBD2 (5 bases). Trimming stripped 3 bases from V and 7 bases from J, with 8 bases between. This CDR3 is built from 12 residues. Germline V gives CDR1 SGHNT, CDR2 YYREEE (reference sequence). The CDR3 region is CASSSTSNEQFF. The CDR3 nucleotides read TGTGCCAGCAGCTCCACTAGTAATGAGCAGTTCTTC. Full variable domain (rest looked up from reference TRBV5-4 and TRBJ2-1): ETGVTQSPTHLIKTRGQQVTLRCSSQSGHNTVSWYQQALGQGPQFIFQYYREEENGRGNFPPRFSGLQFPNYSSELNVNALELDDSALYLCASSSTSNEQFFGPGTRLTVL.

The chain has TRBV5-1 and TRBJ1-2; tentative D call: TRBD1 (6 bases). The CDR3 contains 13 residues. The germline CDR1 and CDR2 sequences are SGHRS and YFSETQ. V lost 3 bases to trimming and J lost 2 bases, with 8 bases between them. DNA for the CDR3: TGCGCCAGCAGCTACGGACAGAACTATGGCTACACCTTC. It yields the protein CASSYGQNYGYTF.

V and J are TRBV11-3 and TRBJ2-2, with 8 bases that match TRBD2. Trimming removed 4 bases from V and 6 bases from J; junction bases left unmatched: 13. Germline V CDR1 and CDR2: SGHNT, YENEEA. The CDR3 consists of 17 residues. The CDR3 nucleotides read TGTGCCAGCAGCTCAAATACAGGACTAGCCGGGGCCGGGGAGCTGTTTTTT. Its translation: CASSSNTGLAGAGELFF.

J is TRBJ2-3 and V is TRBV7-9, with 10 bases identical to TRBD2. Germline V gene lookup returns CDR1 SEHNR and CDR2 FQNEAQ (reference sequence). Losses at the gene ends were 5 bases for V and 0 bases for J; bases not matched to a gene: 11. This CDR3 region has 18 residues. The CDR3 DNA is TGTGCCAGCAGCCCCAGCCCCCTAGCGGGAGTCAGCACAGATACGCAGTATTTT. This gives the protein CASSPSPLAGVSTDTQYF.

CDR3 in DNA: TGTGCCAGCAGCCCGGAAAAAAGACAGGCTCGGCGGAACACTGAAGCTTTCTTT. Translating it yields CASSPEKRQARRNTEAFF. The rearrangement links TRBV5-6 to TRBJ1-1; maybe TRBD1 (6 bases). Germline assignment: CDR1 SGHDT and CDR2 YYEEEE. The CDR3 extends over 18 amino acids. Deletions cut 4 bases from V and 1 base from J, with 23 bases between.

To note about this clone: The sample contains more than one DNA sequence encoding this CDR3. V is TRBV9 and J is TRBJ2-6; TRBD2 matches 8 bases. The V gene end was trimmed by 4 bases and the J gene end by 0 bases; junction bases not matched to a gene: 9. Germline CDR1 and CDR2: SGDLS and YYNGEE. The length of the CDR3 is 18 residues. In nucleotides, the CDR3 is TGTGCCAGCAGCCCTCGGGGGGGAGGGCGCTCTGGGGCCAACGTCCTGACTTTC. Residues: CASSPRGGGRSGANVLTF.

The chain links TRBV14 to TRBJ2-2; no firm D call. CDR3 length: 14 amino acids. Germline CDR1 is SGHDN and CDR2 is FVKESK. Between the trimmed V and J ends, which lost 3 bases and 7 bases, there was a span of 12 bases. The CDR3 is CASSQNPGGGELFF. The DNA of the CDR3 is TGTGCCAGCAGCCAGAACCCAGGTGGCGGGGAGCTGTTTTTT.

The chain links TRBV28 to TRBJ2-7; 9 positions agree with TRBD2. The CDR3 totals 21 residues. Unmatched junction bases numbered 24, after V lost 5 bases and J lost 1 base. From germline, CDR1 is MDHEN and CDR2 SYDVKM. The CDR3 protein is CASSLYVLAGGLKRTSYEQYF. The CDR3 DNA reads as TGTGCCAGCAGTCTGTATGTCTTGGCGGGAGGGCTTAAAAGAACTTCCTACGAGCAGTACTTC.

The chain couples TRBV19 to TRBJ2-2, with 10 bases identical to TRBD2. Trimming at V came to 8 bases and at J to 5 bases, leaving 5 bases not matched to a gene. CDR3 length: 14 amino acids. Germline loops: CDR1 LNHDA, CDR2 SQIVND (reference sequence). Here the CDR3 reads CASSGTSATGELFF. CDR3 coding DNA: TGTGCCAGTTCCGGGACTAGCGCAACCGGGGAGCTGTTTTTT.

The CDR3, as DNA: TGTGCCAGCAGCTTTCCGGGACAGGGGGAATCTGGGGCCAACGTCCTGACTTTC. Translation: CASSFPGQGESGANVLTF. V usage is TRBV7-9 and J usage is TRBJ2-6; 11 bases are shared with TRBD1. The CDR3 extends over 18 amino acids. Germline assignment: CDR1 SEHNR and CDR2 FQNEAQ (reference sequence). Losses at the gene ends were 3 bases for V and 1 base for J; bases not matched to a gene: 5.

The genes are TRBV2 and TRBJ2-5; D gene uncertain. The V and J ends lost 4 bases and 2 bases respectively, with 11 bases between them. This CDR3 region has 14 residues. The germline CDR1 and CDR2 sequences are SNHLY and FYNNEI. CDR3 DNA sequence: TGTGCCAGCAGTGGCCCCTCCAGACAAGAGACCCAGTACTTC. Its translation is CASSGPSRQETQYF. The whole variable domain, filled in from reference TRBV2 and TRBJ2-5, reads EPEVTQTPSHQVTQMGQEVILRCVPISNHLYFYWYRQILGQKVEFLVSFYNNEISEKSEIFDDQFSVERPDGSNFTLKIRSTKLEDSAMYFCASSGPSRQETQYFGPGTRLLVL.

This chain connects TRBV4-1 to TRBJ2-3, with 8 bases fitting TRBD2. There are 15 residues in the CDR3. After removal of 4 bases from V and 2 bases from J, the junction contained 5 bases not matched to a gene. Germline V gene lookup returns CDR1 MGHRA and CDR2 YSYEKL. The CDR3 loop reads CASSLTSAYTDTQYF. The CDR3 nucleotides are TGCGCCAGCAGCCTGACTAGCGCGTACACAGATACGCAGTATTTT.

The CDR3: CASSFIWASETTSYNEQFF. The CDR3 coding sequence is TGTGCCAGCAGCTTTATATGGGCTAGCGAGACCACCTCCTACAATGAGCAGTTCTTC. The J gene is TRBJ2-1, the V gene TRBV7-6; maybe TRBD2 (6 bases). Looked up from germline, CDR1 is SGHVS and CDR2 is FNYEAQ. The V end lost 3 bases, the J end lost 0 bases, and 21 bases lay between the germline ends. CDR3 size: 19 residues.

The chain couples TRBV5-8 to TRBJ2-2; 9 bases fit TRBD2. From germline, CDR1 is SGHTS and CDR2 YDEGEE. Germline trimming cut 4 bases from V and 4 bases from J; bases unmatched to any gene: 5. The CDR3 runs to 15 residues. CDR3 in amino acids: CASSPGTSSTGELFF. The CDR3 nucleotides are TGTGCCAGCAGCCCTGGGACTAGCTCCACCGGGGAGCTGTTTTTT.

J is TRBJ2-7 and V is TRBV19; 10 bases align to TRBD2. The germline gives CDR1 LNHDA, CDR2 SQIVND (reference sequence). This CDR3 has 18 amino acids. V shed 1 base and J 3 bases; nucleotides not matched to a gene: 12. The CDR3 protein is CASSIVAGGFGNYYEQYF. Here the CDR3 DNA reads TGTGCCAGTAGTATAGTAGCGGGAGGATTTGGCAACTACTACGAGCAGTACTTC.